A selection of T cell receptor beta chains follows, all from one sample in a study of shared clonotypes between healthy human individuals. Generated by immunoSEQ multiplex PCR, the TCRdb table keeps only in-frame clones and is missing some. The sample consists of millions of clones, over 85% of them appearing once. The material sequenced was naive CD8+ T cells sorted from blood. The receptors shown here come from a man aged 18 to 30 in good health. Each CDR3 is given with its conserved first and last residue. D genes are given only for firm matches. The size field is filled for only some rows; it gives once, few, many or a size class.

clone_size j_call v_call d_call cdr3_aa cdr3_nt
- TRBJ2-7 TRBV6-6 TRBD2 CASSQAGSTYEQYF TGTGCCAGCAGTCAAGCGGGGTCCACCTACGAGCAGTACTTC
once TRBJ2-6 TRBV27 - CASSFLTPSGANVLTF TGTGCCAGCAGTTTTCTGACACCCTCTGGGGCCAACGTCCTGACTTTC
- TRBJ2-7 TRBV25-1 - CASSDRRELYEQYF TGTGCCAGCAGTGATCGGAGAGAACTCTACGAGCAGTACTTC
once TRBJ2-7 TRBV27 TRBD1 CASSFTGGDYEQYF TGTGCCAGCAGTTTCACAGGGGGCGATTACGAGCAGTACTTC
- TRBJ1-3 TRBV4-3 - CASSQELWAEGGNTIYF TGCGCCAGCAGCCAAGAGTTATGGGCGGAGGGTGGAAACACCATATATTTT
- TRBJ2-3 TRBV6-6 TRBD2 CASSYDGRGGSDTQYF TGTGCCAGCAGTTACGATGGGCGGGGGGGTTCAGATACGCAGTATTTT
- TRBJ1-3 TRBV7-8 TRBD1 CASSETGGSGNTIYF TGTGCCAGCAGCGAGACAGGGGGCTCTGGAAACACCATATATTTT
- TRBJ1-2 TRBV28 - CATEGEANYGYTF TGTGCCACCGAGGGTGAAGCTAACTATGGCTACACCTTC
once TRBJ2-3 TRBV5-1 - CASSLDGTHGTDTQYF TGCGCCAGCAGCTTGGATGGGACCCACGGCACAGATACGCAGTATTTT
- TRBJ2-7 TRBV15 - CATSSLAWPYEQYF TGTGCCACCAGCAGTCTAGCGTGGCCCTACGAGCAGTACTTC
- TRBJ2-6 TRBV27 TRBD1 CASSPGQGSGANVLTF TGTGCCAGCAGTCCGGGACAGGGGTCCGGGGCCAACGTCCTGACTTTC
few TRBJ2-2 TRBV27 - CASRTDSTGELFF TGTGCCAGCAGGACGGACTCCACCGGGGAGCTGTTTTTT
- TRBJ2-1 TRBV5-1 - CASSLAGTYNEQFF TGCGCCAGCAGCCTGGCCGGGACCTACAATGAGCAGTTCTTC
- TRBJ2-7 TRBV5-1 - CASSIDSYEQYF TGCGCCAGCAGCATAGACAGCTACGAGCAGTACTTC
- TRBJ1-5 TRBV11-2 - CASSPPGRSNQPQHF TGTGCCAGCAGCCCACCAGGGCGAAGCAATCAGCCCCAGCATTTT
- TRBJ2-7 TRBV5-6 TRBD2 CASSLLAGSYEQYF TGTGCCAGCAGCTTACTAGCGGGCTCCTACGAGCAGTACTTC
- TRBJ2-5 TRBV2 - CASSLRDIFQETQYF TGTGCCAGCAGCTTACGGGACATCTTTCAAGAGACCCAGTACTTC
- TRBJ1-2 TRBV6-5 - CASSPNNYGYTF TGTGCCAGCAGTCCCAATAACTATGGCTACACCTTC
- TRBJ1-6 TRBV6-5 - CASSYSQGLYNSPLHF TGTGCCAGCAGTTACTCGCAGGGACTCTATAATTCACCCCTCCACTTT
once TRBJ2-5 TRBV6-5 TRBD2 CASKGLAGIQETQYF TGTGCCAGCAAAGGACTAGCGGGGATTCAAGAGACCCAGTACTTC
- TRBJ2-3 TRBV10-3 - CAITDERTTTDTQYF TGTGCCATCACCGATGAGCGGACCACCACAGATACGCAGTATTTT
- TRBJ1-2 TRBV19 - CASSIAEDYGYTF TGTGCCAGTAGTATAGCGGAGGATTATGGCTACACCTTC
- TRBJ2-7 TRBV4-3 TRBD1 CASSQDWTGVTEQYF TGCGCCAGCAGCCAAGATTGGACAGGGGTTACCGAGCAGTACTTC
- TRBJ1-2 TRBV5-6 TRBD1 CASSLEGATLYINYGYTF TGTGCCAGCAGCTTGGAGGGGGCCACACTTTATATCAACTATGGCTACACCTTC
- TRBJ1-5 TRBV6-1 - CASSDVLGQPQHF TGTGCCAGCAGTGATGTCCTTGGTCAGCCCCAGCATTTT
- TRBJ2-7 TRBV6-5 TRBD2 CASSYSGGSFDEQYF TGTGCCAGCAGTTACTCGGGCGGGAGCTTCGACGAGCAGTACTTC
- TRBJ2-2 TRBV4-3 - CASSPRHPGELFF TGCGCCAGCAGCCCCCGGCATCCCGGGGAGCTGTTTTTT
- TRBJ2-7 TRBV6-1 - CASSEEGTYEQYF TGTGCCAGCAGTGAAGAAGGGACTTACGAGCAGTACTTC
few TRBJ2-7 TRBV6-5 TRBD2 CASSLGLAGSYEQYF TGTGCCAGCAGCCTAGGACTAGCGGGGTCCTACGAGCAGTACTTC
- TRBJ2-6 TRBV2 - CASRPGANVLTF TGTGCCAGCAGACCTGGGGCCAACGTCCTGACTTTC
- TRBJ1-6 TRBV7-9 - CASRPPSNNSPLHF TGTGCCAGCAGACCTCCCTCTAATAATTCACCCCTCCACTTT
- TRBJ2-5 TRBV10-1 TRBD2 CASSEAGEETQYF TGCGCCAGCAGTGAGGCGGGGGAAGAGACCCAGTACTTC
- TRBJ2-3 TRBV6-5 TRBD2 CASSQLAGAADTQYF TGTGCCAGCAGTCAATTAGCGGGAGCGGCAGATACGCAGTATTTT
- TRBJ2-5 TRBV2 TRBD1 CASGIGQGGAQYF TGTGCCAGCGGTATAGGACAGGGAGGTGCCCAGTACTTC
- TRBJ2-7 TRBV2 - CASREGVSYEQYF TGTGCCAGTAGAGAAGGCGTCTCCTACGAGCAGTACTTC
- TRBJ2-7 TRBV5-1 - CASRFGGPYEQYF TGCGCCAGCAGGTTCGGGGGCCCCTACGAGCAGTACTTC
- TRBJ2-7 TRBV5-5 - CASRPKGDSYEQYF TGTGCCAGCAGGCCCAAGGGGGACTCCTACGAGCAGTACTTC
- TRBJ2-7 TRBV27 TRBD1 CASRNRGAAYEQYF TGTGCCAGCAGGAACAGGGGAGCGGCCTACGAGCAGTACTTC
- TRBJ1-6 TRBV15 - CATSRLDPWGYSPLHF TGTGCCACCAGCAGACTGGATCCTTGGGGTTATTCACCCCTCCACTTT
- TRBJ2-3 TRBV7-2 TRBD2 CASSSLAGADTQYF TGTGCCAGCAGCTCTCTAGCGGGAGCAGATACGCAGTATTTT
- TRBJ2-1 TRBV30 TRBD2 CAWAGTSGDNEQFF TGTGCCTGGGCCGGGACTAGCGGAGACAATGAGCAGTTCTTC
once TRBJ2-1 TRBV29-1 - CSLRSGPYNEQFF TGCAGCCTCCGTAGCGGCCCCTACAATGAGCAGTTCTTC
- TRBJ2-3 TRBV7-9 - CASSLAARTDTQYF TGTGCCAGCAGCTTAGCCGCCCGGACAGATACGCAGTATTTT
- TRBJ1-1 TRBV5-4 TRBD1 CASRGDRNTEAFF TGTGCCAGCAGGGGGGACAGAAACACTGAAGCTTTCTTT
- TRBJ2-3 TRBV4-1 TRBD2 CASTLSGGPSTDTQYF TGCGCCAGCACCCTTAGCGGGGGCCCTAGCACAGATACGCAGTATTTT
- TRBJ1-1 TRBV7-9 TRBD1 CASSAGQGDTEAFF TGTGCCAGCAGCGCGGGACAGGGGGACACTGAAGCTTTCTTT
- TRBJ1-2 TRBV30 - CAWSRLEGSSHGYTF TGTGCCTGGAGTCGTCTTGAGGGATCGAGCCATGGCTACACCTTC
- TRBJ2-3 TRBV6-1 - CASRDSGFEADTQYF TGTGCCAGCAGGGATTCAGGCTTCGAGGCAGATACGCAGTATTTT
- TRBJ2-5 TRBV5-1 - CASSSVAAAETQYF TGCGCCAGCAGCTCGGTGGCAGCTGCGGAGACCCAGTACTTC
- TRBJ1-1 TRBV6-6 - CASSYPQGGGTEAFF TGTGCCAGCAGTTATCCACAGGGCGGAGGTACTGAAGCTTTCTTT
- TRBJ2-1 TRBV5-6 TRBD2 CASSLTSGLEFF TGTGCCAGCAGCCTAACTAGCGGTCTAGAGTTCTTC
- TRBJ1-2 TRBV28 - CASSNLGHAIGLGGYTF TGTGCCAGCAGTAACCTGGGACATGCAATCGGCCTTGGTGGCTACACCTTC
- TRBJ2-7 TRBV5-4 - CASSWSESDPTHEQYF TGTGCCAGCAGCTGGAGCGAGAGTGACCCGACCCACGAGCAGTACTTC
- TRBJ2-2 TRBV6-5 - CASRSRVPGELFF TGTGCCAGCCGGAGCCGGGTCCCCGGGGAGCTGTTTTTT